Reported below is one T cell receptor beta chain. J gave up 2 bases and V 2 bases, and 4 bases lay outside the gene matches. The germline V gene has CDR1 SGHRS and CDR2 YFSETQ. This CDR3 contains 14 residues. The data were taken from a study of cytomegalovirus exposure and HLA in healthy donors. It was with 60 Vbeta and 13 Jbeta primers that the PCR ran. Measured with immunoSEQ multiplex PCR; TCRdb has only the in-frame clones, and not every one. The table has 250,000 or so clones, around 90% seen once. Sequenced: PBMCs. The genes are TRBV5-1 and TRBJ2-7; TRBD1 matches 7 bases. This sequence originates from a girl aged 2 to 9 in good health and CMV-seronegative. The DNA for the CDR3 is TGCGCCAGCAGCTTCCGGGACAGAGCCTACGAGCAGTACTTC. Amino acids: CASSFRDRAYEQYF.